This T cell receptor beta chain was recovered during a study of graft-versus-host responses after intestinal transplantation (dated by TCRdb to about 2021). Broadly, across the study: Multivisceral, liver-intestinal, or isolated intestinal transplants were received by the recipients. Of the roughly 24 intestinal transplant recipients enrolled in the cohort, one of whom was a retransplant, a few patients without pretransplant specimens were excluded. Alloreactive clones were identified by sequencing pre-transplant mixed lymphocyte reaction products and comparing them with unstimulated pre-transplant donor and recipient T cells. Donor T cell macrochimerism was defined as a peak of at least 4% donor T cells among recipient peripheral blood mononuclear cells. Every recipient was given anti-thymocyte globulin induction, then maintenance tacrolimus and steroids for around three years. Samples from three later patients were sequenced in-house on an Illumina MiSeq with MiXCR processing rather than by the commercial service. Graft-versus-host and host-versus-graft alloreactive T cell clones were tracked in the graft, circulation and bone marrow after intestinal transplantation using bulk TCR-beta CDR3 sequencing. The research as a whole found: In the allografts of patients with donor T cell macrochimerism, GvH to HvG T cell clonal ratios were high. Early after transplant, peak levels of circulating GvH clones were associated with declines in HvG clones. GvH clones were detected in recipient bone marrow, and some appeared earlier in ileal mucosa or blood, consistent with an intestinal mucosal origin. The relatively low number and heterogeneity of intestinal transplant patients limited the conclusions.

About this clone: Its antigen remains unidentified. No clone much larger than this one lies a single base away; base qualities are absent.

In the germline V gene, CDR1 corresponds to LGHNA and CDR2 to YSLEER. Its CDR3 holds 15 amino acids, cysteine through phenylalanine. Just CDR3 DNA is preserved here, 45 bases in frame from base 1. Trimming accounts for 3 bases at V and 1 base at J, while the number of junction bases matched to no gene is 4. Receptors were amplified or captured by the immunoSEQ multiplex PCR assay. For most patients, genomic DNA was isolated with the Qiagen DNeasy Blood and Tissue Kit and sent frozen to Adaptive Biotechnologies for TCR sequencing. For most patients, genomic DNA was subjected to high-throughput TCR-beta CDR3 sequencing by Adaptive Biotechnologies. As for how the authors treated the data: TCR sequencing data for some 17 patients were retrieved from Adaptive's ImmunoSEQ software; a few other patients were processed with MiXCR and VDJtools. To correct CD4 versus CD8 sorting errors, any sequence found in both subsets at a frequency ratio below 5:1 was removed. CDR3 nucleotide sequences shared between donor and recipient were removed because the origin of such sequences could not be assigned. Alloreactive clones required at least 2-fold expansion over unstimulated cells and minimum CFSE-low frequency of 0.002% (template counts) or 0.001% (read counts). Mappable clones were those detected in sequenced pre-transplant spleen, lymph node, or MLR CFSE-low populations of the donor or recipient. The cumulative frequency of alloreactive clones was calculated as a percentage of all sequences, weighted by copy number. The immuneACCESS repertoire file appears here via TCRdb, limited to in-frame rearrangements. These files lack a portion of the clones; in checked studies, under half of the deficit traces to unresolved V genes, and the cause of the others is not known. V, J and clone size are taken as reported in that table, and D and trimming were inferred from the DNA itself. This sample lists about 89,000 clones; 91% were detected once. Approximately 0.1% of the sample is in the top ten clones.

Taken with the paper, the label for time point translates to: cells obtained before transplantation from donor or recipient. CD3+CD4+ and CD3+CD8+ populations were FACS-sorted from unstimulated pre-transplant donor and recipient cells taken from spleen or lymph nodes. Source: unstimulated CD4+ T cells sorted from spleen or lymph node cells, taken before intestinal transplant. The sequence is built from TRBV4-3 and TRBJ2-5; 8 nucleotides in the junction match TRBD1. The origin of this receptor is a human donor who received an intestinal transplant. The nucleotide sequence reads TGCGCCAGCAGCCAGATAGGGACAGGCCAAGAGACCCAGTACTTC. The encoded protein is CASSQIGTGQETQYF.